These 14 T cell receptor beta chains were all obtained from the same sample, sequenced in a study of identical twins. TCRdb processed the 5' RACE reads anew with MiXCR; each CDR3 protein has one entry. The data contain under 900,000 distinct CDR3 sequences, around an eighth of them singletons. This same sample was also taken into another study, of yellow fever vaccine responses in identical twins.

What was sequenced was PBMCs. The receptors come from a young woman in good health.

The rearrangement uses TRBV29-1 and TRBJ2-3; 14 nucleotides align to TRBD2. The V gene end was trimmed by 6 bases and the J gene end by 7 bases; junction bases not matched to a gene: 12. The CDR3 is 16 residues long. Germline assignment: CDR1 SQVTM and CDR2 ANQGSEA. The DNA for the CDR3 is TGCAGCGTCGAGAGGGTTGGGACTAGCGGGAGAAATACGCAGTATTTT. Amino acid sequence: CSVERVGTSGRNTQYF.

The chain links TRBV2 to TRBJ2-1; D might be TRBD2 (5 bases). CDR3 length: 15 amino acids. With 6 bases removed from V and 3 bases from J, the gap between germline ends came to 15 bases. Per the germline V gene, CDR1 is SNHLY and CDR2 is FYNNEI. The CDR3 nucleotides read TGTGCCAGCAGCCCCGGACCCCGGGACTACAATGAGCAGTTCTTC. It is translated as CASSPGPRDYNEQFF.

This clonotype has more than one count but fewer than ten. CDR3 in amino acids: CASSLAQGPRDYSYEQYV. Written as DNA, the CDR3 is TGTGCCAGCAGCTTAGCGCAGGGCCCACGGGACTACTCCTACGAGCAGTACGTC. This chain uses TRBV7-8 with TRBJ2-7; 7 bases fit TRBD2. Germline trimming cut 0 bases from V and 0 bases from J; bases unmatched to any gene: 11. The CDR3 has 18 amino acids. The germline gives CDR1 SGHVS, CDR2 FQNEAQ.

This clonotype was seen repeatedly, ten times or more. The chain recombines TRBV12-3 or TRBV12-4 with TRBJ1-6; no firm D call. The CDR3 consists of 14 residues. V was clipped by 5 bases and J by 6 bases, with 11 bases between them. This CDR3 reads CASSPGRGNSPLHF. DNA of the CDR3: TGTGCCAGCAGTCCCGGACGAGGTAATTCACCCCTCCACTTT.

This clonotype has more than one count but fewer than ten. CDR3 nucleotides: TGCGCCAGCAGCAGGGGGGAGCGTAGCACCGGGGAGCTGTTTTTT. It translates to CASSRGERSTGELFF. This chain connects TRBV5-1 to TRBJ2-2, with D perhaps assigned TRBD1 or TRBD2 (6 bases each). The CDR3 contains 15 residues. The V gene's germline CDR1 is SGHRS and CDR2 YFSETQ. The germline V and J ends were trimmed by 4 bases and 4 bases, with 14 bases remaining between them.

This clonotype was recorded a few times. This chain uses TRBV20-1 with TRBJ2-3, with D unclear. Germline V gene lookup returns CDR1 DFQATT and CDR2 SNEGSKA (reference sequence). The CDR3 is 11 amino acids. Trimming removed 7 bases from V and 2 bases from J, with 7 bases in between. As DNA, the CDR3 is TGCAGTGGCGAGATCACAGATACGCAGTATTTT. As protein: CSGEITDTQYF.

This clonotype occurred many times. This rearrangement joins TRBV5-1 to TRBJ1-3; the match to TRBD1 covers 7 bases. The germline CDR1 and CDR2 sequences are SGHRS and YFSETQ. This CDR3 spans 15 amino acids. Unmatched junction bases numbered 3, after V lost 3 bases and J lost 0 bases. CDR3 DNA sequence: TGCGCCAGCAGCTGGCAGGGGGACTCTGGAAACACCATATATTTT. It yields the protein CASSWQGDSGNTIYF.

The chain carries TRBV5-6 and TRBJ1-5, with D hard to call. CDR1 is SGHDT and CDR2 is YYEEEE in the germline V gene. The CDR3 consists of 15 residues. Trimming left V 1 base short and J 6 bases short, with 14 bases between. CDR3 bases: TGTGCCAGCAGCTTGCACCCCGGGCCCGGTCAGCCCCAGCATTTT. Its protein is CASSLHPGPGQPQHF.

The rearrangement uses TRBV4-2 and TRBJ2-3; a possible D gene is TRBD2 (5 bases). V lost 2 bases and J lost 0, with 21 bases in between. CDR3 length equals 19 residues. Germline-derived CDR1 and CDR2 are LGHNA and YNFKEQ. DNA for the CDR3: TGTGCCAGCAGCCAAAGGGTGGAAGCGACTAACCCCAGCACAGATACGCAGTATTTT. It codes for CASSQRVEATNPSTDTQYF.

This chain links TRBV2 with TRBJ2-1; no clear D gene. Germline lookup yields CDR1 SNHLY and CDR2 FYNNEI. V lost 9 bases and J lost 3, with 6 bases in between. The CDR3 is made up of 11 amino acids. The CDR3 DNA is TGTGCCAGTGACTTCTACAATGAGCAGTTCTTC. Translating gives CASDFYNEQFF.

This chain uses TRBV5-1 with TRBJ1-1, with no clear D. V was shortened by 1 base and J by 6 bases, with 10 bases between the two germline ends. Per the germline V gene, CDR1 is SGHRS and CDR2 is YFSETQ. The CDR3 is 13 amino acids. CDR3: CASSLQAESEAFF. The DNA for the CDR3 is TGCGCCAGCAGCTTGCAGGCAGAATCTGAAGCTTTCTTT.

Here the CDR3 reads CASSLTSGLALETQYF. The DNA of the CDR3 is TGTGCCAGCAGCCTGACTAGCGGGTTGGCACTCGAGACCCAGTACTTC. This sequence joins TRBV7-8 and TRBJ2-5, with 10 bases that match TRBD2. CDR1 is SGHVS, CDR2 FQNEAQ, per germline. J was trimmed by 5 bases and V by 5 bases; bases with no gene match: 11. This CDR3 is built from 16 residues.

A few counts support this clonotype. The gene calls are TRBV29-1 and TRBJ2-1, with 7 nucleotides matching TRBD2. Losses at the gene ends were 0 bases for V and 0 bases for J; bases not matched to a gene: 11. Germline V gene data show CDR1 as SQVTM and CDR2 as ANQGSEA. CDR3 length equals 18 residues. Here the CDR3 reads CSVEDRGSGTSSYNEQFF. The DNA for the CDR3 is TGCAGCGTTGAAGATCGGGGGAGCGGGACCAGCTCCTACAATGAGCAGTTCTTC.

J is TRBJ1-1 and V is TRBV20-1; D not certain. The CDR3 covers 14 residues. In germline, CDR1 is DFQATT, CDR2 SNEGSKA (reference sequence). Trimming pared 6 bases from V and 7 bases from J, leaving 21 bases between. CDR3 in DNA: TGCAGTGCCAACAGCGGTGGTATTGCAGATGAAGCTTTCTTT. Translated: CSANSGGIADEAFF.